These T cell receptor beta chains were read from a single sample in a study of cytomegalovirus exposure and HLA in healthy donors. Data came from immunoSEQ multiplex PCR; TCRdb stores just in-frame clones and leaves some out. Of about 110,000 clones listed, roughly 71% are singletons. The sample was PBMCs. The receptors were sampled from a woman in her 70s in good health and CMV-seropositive. Each CDR3 is given with its conserved first and last residue. D genes are given only for firm matches. Not every row has a clone size; where given, it reads once, few, many or a size class.

v_gene	d_gene	j_gene	abundance	CDR3aa	CDR3nt
TRBV11-3	TRBD2	TRBJ2-3	few	CASSQWTSGGLGDTQYF	TGTGCCAGCAGCCAGTGGACTAGCGGGGGGTTGGGAGATACGCAGTATTTT
TRBV29-1	-	TRBJ1-2	-	CSVGGGDPTSNYGYTF	TGCAGCGTTGGAGGGGGGGATCCGACCTCCAACTATGGCTACACCTTC
TRBV5-1	-	TRBJ1-2	-	CASSALTGNYGYTF	TGCGCCAGCAGTGCGCTGACGGGGAACTATGGCTACACCTTC
TRBV5-1	TRBD2	TRBJ2-3	-	CASSTQPGLAAPDTQYF	TGCGCCAGCAGCACACAACCGGGACTAGCGGCGCCAGATACGCAGTATTTT
TRBV6-1	TRBD1	TRBJ1-6	-	CASSEMLGQGAFNSPLHF	TGTGCCAGCAGTGAAATGTTGGGACAGGGGGCTTTTAATTCACCCCTCCACTTT
TRBV7-2	-	TRBJ2-7	-	CASSLAQTGTYEQYF	TGTGCCAGCAGCTTAGCCCAAACAGGGACCTACGAGCAGTACTTC
TRBV10-3	-	TRBJ1-3	-	CAISESTGPSSGNTIYF	TGTGCCATCAGTGAATCTACAGGGCCAAGCTCTGGAAACACCATATATTTT
TRBV5-1	TRBD2	TRBJ2-1	-	CASSSLAGGSYNEQFF	TGCGCCAGCAGCTCCTTAGCGGGGGGGAGCTACAATGAGCAGTTCTTC
TRBV7-2	-	TRBJ1-4	-	CASSRRQGFEKLFF	TGTGCCAGCAGCCGTAGGCAGGGGTTTGAAAAACTGTTTTTT
TRBV28	TRBD1	TRBJ1-1	few	CASSITRDRGRRTEAFF	TGTGCCAGCAGTATAACCCGGGACAGGGGGCGAAGGACTGAAGCTTTCTTT
TRBV14	-	TRBJ2-1	-	CASSQVGQRAEQFF	TGTGCCAGCAGCCAAGTCGGCCAGCGAGCTGAGCAGTTCTTC
TRBV7-7	-	TRBJ2-5	-	CASSLLAGQGTQYF	TGTGCCAGCAGCTTACTGGCAGGCCAGGGGACCCAGTACTTC
TRBV6-4	-	TRBJ1-5	-	CASSVEGNQPQHF	TGTGCCAGCAGTGTTGAGGGCAATCAGCCCCAGCATTTT
TRBV4-3	TRBD1	TRBJ1-2	-	CASSPSDRGHGYTF	TGCGCCAGCAGCCCCTCGGACAGGGGGCATGGCTACACCTTC
TRBV30	-	TRBJ1-4	-	CAWSAWADEKLFF	TGTGCCTGGAGCGCTTGGGCAGATGAAAAACTGTTTTTT
TRBV5-6	TRBD1	TRBJ2-7	-	CASSPRTGHSYEQYF	TGTGCCAGCAGCCCCCGGACAGGGCACTCCTACGAGCAGTACTTC
TRBV27	-	TRBJ1-6	-	CASRTDSSYNSPLHF	TGTGCCAGCAGGACGGACAGCTCCTATAATTCACCCCTCCACTTT
TRBV6-1	-	TRBJ1-6	-	CASSDAQGRVSSPLHF	TGTGCCAGCAGTGACGCACAGGGCAGGGTTTCTTCACCCCTCCACTTT
TRBV7-6	TRBD1	TRBJ1-4	-	CASSLGQGFGEKLFF	TGTGCCAGCAGCTTAGGACAGGGGTTCGGCGAAAAACTGTTTTTT
TRBV7-8	TRBD1	TRBJ1-1	-	CASSIRTGAMNTEAFF	TGTGCCAGCAGCATAAGGACAGGGGCCATGAACACTGAAGCTTTCTTT
TRBV7-9	-	TRBJ1-5	once	CASSSQGNQPQHF	TGTGCCAGCAGCTCACAGGGAAATCAGCCCCAGCATTTT
TRBV6-5	-	TRBJ1-6	-	CASSYYTLLNNSPLHF	TGTGCCAGCAGTTATTACACTCTACTAAATAATTCACCCCTCCACTTT
TRBV4-2	-	TRBJ2-7	-	CASRREWEAPYEQYF	TGTGCCAGCAGACGCGAATGGGAGGCCCCCTACGAGCAGTACTTC